This T cell receptor (beta chain) was profiled in a study of memory CD4+ T cells and cytomegalovirus serostatus (dated by TCRdb to between 2018 and 2021). Background for the entire study: The cohort comprised 33 healthy Belgian adults, 9 CMV seropositive and some 24 CMV seronegative. To replicate a published TCR-based CMV serostatus classifier, the study sequenced CD4+ memory TCRbeta repertoires from a Belgian cohort whose cytomegalovirus serostatus was known. Beyond this particular receptor, the publication reports: Only CD4+CD45RO+ memory cells were sequenced, unlike the original study, which covered naive and memory CD4+ and CD8+ populations. For CMV serostatus prediction, a median bootstrapped AUC of about 0.94 was reached with the original framework, and a median bootstrapped AUC of approximately 0.92 was reached with a US-trained random forest. The results were read as suggesting that the CMV-associated TCR signature is, for the most part, present in the CD4+ memory repertoire. Among the 150 to 200 previously reported CMV-associated TCRbeta sequences, 65 to 85 showed up in the CD4+ memory repertoires, with each one found in between one and five individuals. A median bootstrapped AUC of almost 0.96 with a 95% CI of 0.76-1.00 was achieved on the Belgian cohort by the original-framework classifier.

The germline V gene encodes CDR1 SGDLS and CDR2 YYNGEE. V gives up 0 bases and J gives up 10 bases, and the segment between their germline ends measures 17 bases. Reading from cysteine to phenylalanine, the CDR3 counts 15 amino acids. The sequence is cut down to CDR3 DNA, 45 bases in frame from base 1. The Quick-DNA Microprep Kit was used to extract genomic DNA from the sorted cells. TCRbeta DNA was amplified with the immunoSEQ hsTCRbeta kit following the manufacturer's protocol. TCRbeta libraries were sequenced on an Illumina MiSeq instrument. The source study handled its data this way. After out-of-frame sequences were removed, 2.4 million or so distinct TCRbeta sequences remained, averaging about 61,000 per individual. Each individual was scored using the number of about 180 previously reported CMV-associated TCRbeta sequences that the individual carried and the total number of productive distinct TCRbeta sequences. A beta-binomial model was reimplemented in Python, and scikit-learn random forests with default parameters were trained on data from the US cohort. On the Belgian cohort, classifier performance was reported as the median AUC, along with percentile confidence intervals, across 10,000 bootstrap iterations. The immuneACCESS repertoire file appears here via TCRdb, limited to in-frame rearrangements. These files lack a portion of the clones; in checked studies, under half of the deficit traces to unresolved V genes, and the cause of the others is not known. V and J calls and clone size are given by that table; D and trimming were obtained from the DNA. This sample lists 25,000 to 30,000 clones; around three quarters were detected once. Around 1% of the sample comes from the top ten.

Single viable CD3+CD4+CD8-CD45RO+ cells were sorted as memory CD4+ T cells on a FACSAria II. To determine CMV serostatus, a Roche Elecsys assay was used that detects serum IgG against CMV pp150, pp28, p38 and p52. After thawing, total CD4+ T cells were enriched by positive selection with CD4 magnetic microbeads. The samples came from a separate study whose specific focus was interrogating the CD4+ T cell memory repertoire. Peripheral blood mononuclear cells were isolated and cryopreserved according to standard operating procedures, and serum was stored at -80 degrees C. Staining used CD3-PerCP (BW264/56), CD4-APC (RPA-T4), CD45RO-PE (UCHT1) and CD8-Pacific Orange (3B5) antibodies, with Sytox blue excluding non-viable cells. Notes on this clone: The antigen this receptor binds is unknown. The input lacks base qualities; no much larger clone sits a single base away.

The chain was built from TRBV9 and TRBJ2-1, with the D segment identity uncertain. This TCR was recovered from an adult in good health and CMV-seronegative. Specimen: memory CD4+ T cells from blood. The CDR3 in this case is CASSVELVPAMEQFF. In nucleotides, the sequence is TGTGCCAGCAGCGTAGAACTCGTCCCCGCAATGGAGCAGTTCTTC.